This paragraph reports one T cell receptor (beta chain). Its antigen is as yet unknown. Time point: around 13 months of natalizumab therapy. Multiple sclerosis patients on natalizumab who never developed PML served as longitudinally sampled controls. Germline V gene lookup returns CDR1 MNHEY and CDR2 SMNVEV (reference sequence). V dropped 5 bases and J dropped 9 bases, with 26 bases sitting between them. The CDR3 runs to 16 residues. The sample is drawn from a study of multiple sclerosis patients with progressive multifocal leukoencephalopathy. Points from the study as a whole: Clones expanded at PML were already present before and during natalizumab.

Generated by immunoSEQ multiplex PCR, the TCRdb table keeps only in-frame clones and is missing some. The sample lists 25,000 to 30,000 clones; nearly 90% were seen once. The specimen comprised PBMCs, sampled from a patient treated with natalizumab. This chain links TRBV27 with TRBJ2-7; no definite D call. This TCR was recovered from a human donor with multiple sclerosis. CDR3 in DNA: TGTGCCAGCAGTCCACCGTCAGGCTACACTGGCCGTCCGCAGTACTTC. As protein: CASSPPSGYTGRPQYF.